What follows are 23 T cell receptor beta chains derived from one specimen sequenced in a study of T cell responses to AZD1222 COVID-19 vaccine. Some clones are missing from TCRdb's copy, which holds only in-frame ones; the method was immunoSEQ multiplex PCR. The sample holds about 120,000 clones; around 88% are singletons and the top ten take approximately 10%. This material consisted of peripheral blood, taken on day 0 of AZD1222 vaccination. All receptors come from an adult in good health.

This CDR3 is CASRGLDEQFF. In DNA form, the CDR3 reads TGTGCCAGCAGAGGGCTCGATGAGCAGTTCTTC. The chain is built from TRBV12-3 or TRBV12-4 and TRBJ2-1; no definite D call. The CDR3 has 11 amino acids. Trimming stripped 6 bases from V and 8 bases from J, with 8 bases between.

The V call is TRBV6-2 or TRBV6-3, the J call TRBJ1-1, with 7 bases matching TRBD1. The length of the CDR3 is 16 residues. V was pared by 4 bases and J by 1 base, with 9 bases of the junction left unmatched. CDR1 and CDR2 from the germline V gene are MNHEY and SVGEGT. The CDR3 nucleotides read TGTGCCAGCAGTTCCGGGACAGAGAGGTGGAACACTGAAGCTTTCTTT. Amino acids: CASSSGTERWNTEAFF.

The V call is TRBV25-1, the J call TRBJ2-7; the match to TRBD1 covers 9 bases. J lost 5 bases, V lost 1 base, and 6 bases had no gene match. The CDR3 contains 15 residues. CDR1 and CDR2 (germline): MGHDK, SYGVNS. As DNA, the CDR3 is TGTGCCAGCAGTGAATGGGGAACAGGGGGCCACGAGCAGTACTTC. It translates to CASSEWGTGGHEQYF.

As for this clone: Other DNA sequences in this sample translate to the same CDR3. The chain is built from TRBV20-1 and TRBJ1-2; D is ambiguous. CDR1 DFQATT and CDR2 SNEGSKA come from the germline V gene (reference sequence). The CDR3 loop spans 10 amino acids. The V end was cut by 5 bases, the J end by 2 bases, with 3 bases between. In DNA form, the CDR3 reads TGCAGTGCTGGGAACTATGGCTACACCTTC. Translation gives CSAGNYGYTF.

This clone was observed once. V and J are TRBV6-2 or TRBV6-3 and TRBJ2-7, with 11 nucleotides matching TRBD2. V dropped 0 bases and J dropped 0; count of bases not matched to a gene: 4. The CDR3 is 17 amino acids. From germline, CDR1 is MNHEY and CDR2 SVGEGT. The CDR3 region is CASSYSRLAGGSYEQYF. In nucleotides, the CDR3 is TGTGCCAGCAGTTACTCCCGTCTAGCGGGGGGCTCCTACGAGCAGTACTTC.

The chain employs TRBV6-2 or TRBV6-3 and TRBJ2-7; D is unresolved. CDR1 and CDR2 from the germline V gene are MNHEY and SVGEGT. This CDR3 spans 12 amino acids. V shed 2 bases and J shed 6 bases, with 8 bases lying between them. As DNA, the CDR3 is TGTGCCAGCAGTTACGATAAGGGCGAGCAGTACTTC. Its translation: CASSYDKGEQYF.

The chain links TRBV29-1 to TRBJ2-5; 13 bases are shared with TRBD2. The CDR3 loop spans 15 amino acids. V gave up 6 bases and J gave up 9 bases; unmatched junction bases: 13. Germline CDR1 is SQVTM and CDR2 is ANQGSEA. CDR3 in DNA: TGCAGCGTGTGGACTAGCGGGGGTCATGATCCGGCCCAGTACTTC. Its protein product is CSVWTSGGHDPAQYF.

The chain employs TRBV24-1 and TRBJ1-2, with 8 nucleotides matching TRBD1. Germline V CDR1 and CDR2: KGHDR, SFDVKD. This CDR3 is 16 amino acids long. Losses at the gene ends were 4 bases for V and 6 bases for J; bases not matched to a gene: 12. DNA for the CDR3: TGTGCCACCAGTGACCCCGGGACAGGCGTGGGGGATGGCTACACCTTC. It translates to CATSDPGTGVGDGYTF.

This rearrangement joins TRBV30 to TRBJ2-3, with D perhaps TRBD2 (5 bases). The germline V and J ends were trimmed by 3 bases and 3 bases, with 16 bases remaining between them. CDR3 length: 15 amino acids. The germline V gene encodes CDR1 GTSNPN and CDR2 SVGIG (reference sequence). The CDR3 protein is CAWSGQAVGTDTQYF. The CDR3 region has the DNA TGTGCCTGGAGCGGGCAAGCGGTAGGGACAGATACGCAGTATTTT.

This clone was seen just once. V and J are TRBV29-1 and TRBJ2-2; 11 nucleotides match TRBD1. Germline CDR1 is SQVTM and CDR2 is ANQGSEA. This CDR3 contains 15 residues. Trimming took 5 bases from V and 5 from J; bases not matched to a gene: 7. Here the CDR3 DNA reads TGCAGCGTTCTCCCGGGACAGGGGGGGACCGGGGAGCTGTTTTTT. Translation: CSVLPGQGGTGELFF.

This chain joins TRBV6-6 and TRBJ2-7; 9 bases line up with TRBD1. The V gene's germline CDR1 is MNHNY and CDR2 SVGAGI (reference sequence). The trim removed 5 bases at V and 1 base at J, leaving 9 bases unmatched. This CDR3 spans 16 amino acids. The CDR3 DNA reads TGTGCCAGCAGTCGAACGGGGACAGGGCCTTCCTACGAGCAGTACTTC. Residues: CASSRTGTGPSYEQYF.

The chain links TRBV28 to TRBJ2-5; 8 bases align to TRBD1. CDR1 and CDR2 (germline): MDHEN, SYDVKM. The CDR3 length is 16 residues. Trimming cost V 3 bases and J 1 base; bases outside gene matches: 7. DNA for the CDR3: TGTGCCAGCAGTTTTCGACAGGGGACTTCCCAAGAGACCCAGTACTTC. The encoded protein is CASSFRQGTSQETQYF.

CDR3 nucleotide sequence: TGCGCCAGCAGCCCCGACGGGAACACTGAAGCTTTCTTT. Protein sequence: CASSPDGNTEAFF. The chain has TRBV5-1 and TRBJ1-1, with unresolved D. In germline, CDR1 is SGHRS, CDR2 YFSETQ. The V gene lost 4 bases and the J gene lost 1 base, with 8 bases spanning the gap. This CDR3 is built from 13 residues.

The chain employs TRBV7-8 and TRBJ1-6; TRBD1 is a possible D gene (5 bases). V was shortened by 1 base and J by 4 bases, with 20 bases between the two germline ends. The germline V gene encodes CDR1 SGHVS and CDR2 FQNEAQ. This CDR3 contains 19 residues. The CDR3 spells CASSLDPPIRGVYNSPLHF. In nucleotides, the CDR3 is TGTGCCAGCAGCTTAGATCCGCCGATTCGAGGGGTATATAATTCACCCCTCCACTTT.

This chain joins TRBV6-6 and TRBJ1-5, with D tentatively TRBD1 (5 bases). Trimming took 6 bases from V and 6 from J, leaving 15 bases between them. Looked up from germline, CDR1 is MNHNY and CDR2 is SVGAGI (reference sequence). The CDR3 covers 14 residues. CDR3 sequence reads: CASSSGLAVQPQHF. The CDR3 coding sequence is TGTGCCAGCAGCTCGGGGCTAGCGGTTCAGCCCCAGCATTTT.

The V and J genes are TRBV3-1 (or the pseudogene TRBV3-2) and TRBJ1-1, with D uncertain. CDR1 and CDR2 from the germline V gene are LGHDT and YNNKEL (reference sequence). The V gene lost 2 bases and the J gene lost 3 bases, with 10 bases spanning the gap. This CDR3 has 14 residues. The CDR3 here is CASSQKSTYTEAFF. The CDR3 DNA follows: TGTGCCAGCAGCCAAAAATCGACGTACACTGAAGCTTTCTTT.

The chain combines TRBV19 with TRBJ1-1, with D tentatively TRBD1 (6 bases). With 5 bases removed from V and 1 base from J, the gap between germline ends came to 17 bases. This CDR3 has 16 amino acids. The V gene's germline CDR1 is LNHDA and CDR2 SQIVND (reference sequence). CDR3 DNA: TGTGCCAGTAGTCACGGGCCAGGGGCTCCGAACACTGAAGCTTTCTTT. Encoded protein: CASSHGPGAPNTEAFF.

CDR3 DNA: TGTGCCAGCAGCAGAGACAGGGGGCACGAGCAGTACTTC. It translates to CASSRDRGHEQYF. V is TRBV6-5 and J is TRBJ2-7; TRBD1 aligns across 10 bases. CDR1 and CDR2 (germline): MNHEY, SVGAGI. Trimming removed 6 bases from V and 5 bases from J; junction bases left unmatched: 4. This CDR3 is 13 amino acids long.

J is TRBJ2-3 and V is TRBV19; 9 bases are a match to TRBD2. The CDR3 is 20 residues long. Trimming took 3 bases from V and 1 from J; bases not matched to a gene: 17. Germline lookup yields CDR1 LNHDA and CDR2 SQIVND (reference sequence). As DNA, the CDR3 is TGTGCCAGTAGTATGAAAAGAACAGCGGGGGGAGCCCGGGGCACAGATACGCAGTATTTT. This codes for CASSMKRTAGGARGTDTQYF.

The chain combines TRBV4-1 with TRBJ1-1; the D is unclear. CDR3 length equals 12 residues. V was trimmed by 0 bases and J by 11 bases, leaving 10 bases between them. From germline, CDR1 is MGHRA and CDR2 YSYEKL. The CDR3 spells CASSQDQARAFF. CDR3 sequence (DNA): TGCGCCAGCAGCCAAGATCAGGCGAGGGCTTTCTTT.

The sample holds one count of this clone. The V gene is TRBV11-2, the J gene TRBJ2-7, with 12 nucleotides matching TRBD2. V lost 5 bases and J lost 3; bases outside the gene matches: 8. The CDR3 consists of 16 residues. CDR1 is SGHAT and CDR2 is FQNNGV in the germline V gene. The CDR3: CASSNLAGGRVYEQYF. CDR3 coding DNA: TGTGCCAGCAGCAACCTAGCGGGGGGGCGGGTCTACGAGCAGTACTTC.

A single count supports this clone. The genes are TRBV25-1 and TRBJ2-2; 8 positions match TRBD1. After removal of 4 bases from V and 6 bases from J, the junction contained 4 bases not matched to a gene. Germline CDR1 MGHDK, CDR2 SYGVNS. The CDR3 covers 14 residues. CDR3 loop: CASSGTGGAGELFF. The CDR3 DNA sequence: TGTGCCAGCAGTGGCACAGGGGGAGCCGGGGAGCTGTTTTTT.

This chain joins TRBV10-2 and TRBJ2-1, with D perhaps TRBD1 (6 bases). Deletions cut 3 bases from V and 1 base from J, with 19 bases between. Looked up from germline, CDR1 is WSHSY and CDR2 is SAAADI. The length of the CDR3 is 18 residues. CDR3 residues: CASSDYISRGFSYNEQFF. DNA of the CDR3: TGCGCCAGCAGTGATTATATAAGTAGGGGGTTTTCCTACAATGAGCAGTTCTTC.